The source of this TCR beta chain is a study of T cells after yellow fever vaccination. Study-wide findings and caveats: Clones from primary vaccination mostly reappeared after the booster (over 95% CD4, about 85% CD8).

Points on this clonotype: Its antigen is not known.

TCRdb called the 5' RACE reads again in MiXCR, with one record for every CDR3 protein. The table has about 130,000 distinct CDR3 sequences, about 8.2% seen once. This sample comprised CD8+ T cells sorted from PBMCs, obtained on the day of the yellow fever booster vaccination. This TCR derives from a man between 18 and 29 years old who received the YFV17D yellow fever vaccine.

The DNA for the CDR3 is TGTGCCAGCAGCTTAAGGGGGAGGGCTAAAAACATTCAGTACTTC. The encoded protein is CASSLRGRAKNIQYF. This chain connects TRBV7-2 to TRBJ2-4; D may be TRBD2 (7 bases). Germline V gene sequence: CDR1 SGHTA, CDR2 FQGNSA. The V gene lost 2 bases and the J gene lost 4 bases, with 12 bases spanning the gap. The CDR3 contains 15 residues.